One sample yielded the 18 T cell receptor beta chains listed below, sequenced in a study of blood T cells in healthy people across ages. A second PCR of about 7 to 12 cycles used a sample-barcoded 5' primer and a J-beta primer mix. Each CDR3 protein is one row after TCRdb ran MiXCR on the 5' RACE reads. The data show 1.5 million to 2 million distinct CDR3 sequences, approximately 32% seen once. Sequenced sample: blood. Every receptor here comes from a woman between 25 and 40 years old in good health.

The sample holds many counts of this clonotype. The V gene is TRBV29-1, the J gene TRBJ2-5; D may be TRBD1 (7 bases). Germline CDR1 and CDR2: SQVTM and ANQGSEA. The CDR3 is made up of 17 amino acids. V lost 7 bases, J lost 5 bases, and 29 bases lay in between. The CDR3, as DNA: TGCAGCGCAACAGGGGACCACCCAACCACGGGGAGGGAGACCCAGTACTTC. It specifies CSATGDHPTTGRETQYF.

The gene calls are TRBV7-3 and TRBJ1-6, with D unclear. Germline V gives CDR1 SGHTA, CDR2 FQGTGA. Trimming took 1 base from V and 4 from J, leaving 11 bases between them. This CDR3 has 16 amino acids. CDR3 sequence: CASSLNGRIYNSPLHF. In DNA, the CDR3 is TGTGCCAGCAGCTTAAATGGGAGAATATATAATTCACCCCTCCACTTT.

The table lists this clonotype with a few counts. This chain uses TRBV5-1 with TRBJ1-2; the match to TRBD1 covers 8 bases. Germline V CDR1 and CDR2: SGHRS, YFSETQ. This CDR3 spans 14 amino acids. Trimming at V came to 4 bases and at J to 3 bases, leaving 5 bases not matched to a gene. The CDR3, as DNA: TGCGCCAGCAGCAACGGACAGGGACACTATGGCTACACCTTC. This gives the protein CASSNGQGHYGYTF. Filled out from reference TRBV5-1 and TRBJ1-2, the complete variable domain reads KAGVTQTPRYLIKTRGQQVTLSCSPISGHRSVSWYQQTPGQGLQFLFEYFSETQRNKGNFPGRFSGRQFSNSRSEMNVSTLELGDSALYLCASSNGQGHYGYTFGSGTRLTVV.

The rearrangement uses TRBV6-1 and TRBJ2-5; D ambiguous. The V end lost 1 base, the J end lost 9 bases, and 12 bases lay between the germline ends. From germline, CDR1 is MNHNS and CDR2 SASEGT. This CDR3 comprises 13 residues. The CDR3 spells CASSEGTPRAQYF. In DNA form, the CDR3 reads TGTGCCAGCAGTGAAGGAACCCCTCGGGCCCAGTACTTC.

This clonotype was counted many times. The chain recombines TRBV29-1 with TRBJ1-4; no firm D call. This CDR3 region has 11 residues. Germline loops: CDR1 SQVTM, CDR2 ANQGSEA. Trimming removed 4 bases at V and 7 bases at J, with 7 bases between. The CDR3 protein is CSVGWAEKLFF. The CDR3 DNA reads as TGCAGCGTTGGGTGGGCTGAAAAACTGTTTTTT.

V usage is TRBV20-1 and J usage is TRBJ2-3; possible D gene TRBD2, 6 bases. The CDR3 is 14 amino acids. Trimming shortened V by 3 bases and J by 2 bases, and 12 bases separated the two germline ends. Germline V gene lookup returns CDR1 DFQATT and CDR2 SNEGSKA (reference sequence). CDR3 amino acids: CSASPAGDTDTQYF. The CDR3 DNA is TGCAGTGCTAGTCCAGCGGGCGACACAGATACGCAGTATTTT.

The chain has TRBV11-2 and TRBJ2-7; 10 bases are a match to TRBD2. The V gene end was trimmed by 5 bases and the J gene end by 3 bases; junction bases not matched to a gene: 16. This CDR3 region has 18 residues. Germline CDR1 is SGHAT and CDR2 is FQNNGV. CDR3 in amino acids: CASSPALAGATILYEQYF. DNA for the CDR3: TGTGCCAGCAGCCCAGCTCTAGCGGGGGCCACTATCCTCTACGAGCAGTACTTC. The whole variable domain, filled in from reference TRBV11-2 and TRBJ2-7, reads EAGVAQSPRYKIIEKRQSVAFWCNPISGHATLYWYQQILGQGPKLLIQFQNNGVVDDSQLPKDRFSAERLKGVDSTLKIQPAKLEDSAVYLCASSPALAGATILYEQYFGPGTRLTVT.

This rearrangement joins TRBV27 to TRBJ1-5; TRBD1 might be the D (6 bases). The V gene lost 4 bases and the J gene lost 5 bases, with 18 bases spanning the gap. The CDR3 contains 16 residues. CDR1 is MNHEY, CDR2 SMNVEV, per germline (reference sequence). CDR3 sequence: CASSSSQGTIYQPQHF. CDR3 nucleotides: TGTGCCAGCAGTTCCTCCCAGGGGACTATCTATCAGCCCCAGCATTTT.

This clonotype was seen repeatedly, ten times or more. The rearrangement joins TRBV5-1 to TRBJ1-5, with 7 nucleotides matching TRBD1. V lost 0 bases and J lost 5; bases outside the gene matches: 2. The CDR3 is made up of 14 amino acids. Germline V gene lookup returns CDR1 SGHRS and CDR2 YFSETQ. CDR3 DNA sequence: TGCGCCAGCAGCTTGGACAGGGGTGATCAGCCCCAGCATTTT. Its protein product is CASSLDRGDQPQHF.

This clonotype was detected only a few times. In nucleotides, the CDR3 is TGTGCCAGCAGCTCGTCGAGACTCACCGGGACGCAGTATTTT. Protein: CASSSSRLTGTQYF. The rearrangement links TRBV7-8 to TRBJ2-3; D is ambiguous. The germline V gene encodes CDR1 SGHVS and CDR2 FQNEAQ. Trimming stripped 4 bases from V and 9 bases from J, with 17 bases between. The CDR3 runs 14 residues.

This rearrangement joins TRBV12-3 or TRBV12-4 to TRBJ1-6; 10 bases match TRBD1. CDR3 length equals 16 residues. J was trimmed by 8 bases and V by 4 bases; bases with no gene match: 8. The CDR3 DNA is TGTGCCAGCAGTTCCATGGACAGGGGGATTTATTCACCCCTCCACTTT. Its translation: CASSSMDRGIYSPLHF.

The table lists this clonotype with a few counts. The V gene is TRBV28, the J gene TRBJ2-7; 7 bases line up with TRBD2. The CDR3 spans 14 residues. Germline V CDR1 and CDR2: MDHEN, SYDVKM. V was pared by 4 bases and J by 6 bases, with 9 bases of the junction left unmatched. CDR3 loop: CASSSPGEGGEQYF. The CDR3 DNA follows: TGTGCCAGCAGTTCGCCGGGGGAGGGTGGCGAGCAGTACTTC.

This clonotype turned up a few times. The chain has TRBV20-1 and TRBJ2-1; 10 positions agree with TRBD2. J gave up 7 bases and V 2 bases, and 5 bases lay outside the gene matches. The length of the CDR3 is 14 residues. Germline values: CDR1 DFQATT, CDR2 SNEGSKA (reference sequence). CDR3 residues: CSARSAGGPNEQFF. CDR3 nucleotides: TGCAGTGCTAGATCAGCGGGAGGGCCGAATGAGCAGTTCTTC.

This clonotype came up many times. The chain recombines TRBV4-1 with TRBJ2-6; D is ambiguous. The CDR3 is made up of 15 amino acids. Trimming removed 5 bases from V and 0 bases from J, with 8 bases in between. Germline CDR1 reads MGHRA; CDR2 reads YSYEKL. CDR3 protein: CASSSYSSGANVLTF. The CDR3 nucleotides are TGCGCCAGCAGCTCGTATAGCTCTGGGGCCAACGTCCTGACTTTC.

This clonotype was found once. At one of its ends the junction is not consistent with the germline gene, which may arise from a read error. The J gene is TRBJ2-4, the V gene TRBV20-1; tentative D call: TRBD2 (6 bases). TRBJ2-7 explains the end of the DNA better; the J call may be wrong. Germline values: CDR1 DFQATT, CDR2 SNEGSKA (reference sequence). The CDR3 is 14 residues long. Here the CDR3 reads CSGKGGGVSCEQYF. The CDR3 DNA follows: TGCAGTGGTAAAGGAGGCGGGGTCTCCTGCGAGCAGTACTTC.

This clonotype occurred once. A junction end diverges from the germline sequence, so it may reflect a read error. The chain is built from TRBV7-9 and TRBJ2-1; D may match TRBD1 or TRBD2 (5 bases each). The CDR3 sequence is 16 residues long. Per the germline V gene, CDR1 is SEHNR and CDR2 is FQNEAQ (reference sequence). The CDR3 protein is CASSLASGPSWNGQFF. The CDR3 bases are TGTGCCAGCAGCTTAGCGTCGGGACCATCGTGGAATGGGCAGTTCTTC. Drawing the rest from reference TRBV7-9 and TRBJ2-1, the complete variable domain is DTGVSQNPRHKITKRGQNVTFRCDPISEHNRLYWYRQTLGQGPEFLTYFQNEAQLEKSRLLSDRFSAERPKGSFSTLEIQRTEQGDSAMYLCASSLASGPSWNGQFFGPGTRLTVL.

This clonotype was detected only a few times. CDR3 coding DNA: TGTGCCATCAGCCCGGCGGCTAGCGGGAGTCGGAATGAGCAGTTCTTC. Translated: CAISPAASGSRNEQFF. The V call is TRBV10-3, the J call TRBJ2-1; 10 positions match TRBD2. After removal of 6 bases from V and 7 bases from J, the junction contained 12 bases not matched to a gene. The CDR3 runs to 16 residues. CDR1 and CDR2 from the germline V gene are ENHRY and SYGVKD.

This clonotype was recorded a few times. This chain connects TRBV7-9 to TRBJ2-7, with 7 bases aligning to TRBD1. The J call may be in error: the DNA end matches TRBJ2-4 better. The CDR3 spans 14 residues. The germline CDR1 and CDR2 sequences are SEHNR and FQNEAQ (reference sequence). CDR3 in amino acids: CASGSTTGVNIQYF. CDR3 DNA: TGTGCCAGCGGCTCCACCACAGGGGTTAACATTCAGTACTTC.